This T cell receptor (beta chain) comes out of a study of blood T cell repertoires in COVID-19. This CDR3 is 10 amino acids long. Germline CDR1 and CDR2: SNHLY and FYNNEI. V gave up 7 bases and J gave up 15 bases, with 13 bases separating them. Authors' data handling: Nucleated cell counts were estimated from reference gene primer amplification. The repertoire was sequenced with immunoSEQ multiplex PCR; TCRdb's copy has only in-frame clones and lacks some. That table supplies the V and J calls and clone size; D and trimming were determined from the DNA. The sample lists nearly 110,000 clones; 70% to 80% were seen once.

The TCR sequence derives from a human donor with acute or convalescent COVID-19. The donor label of this sample is uncertain. The V gene is TRBV2, the J gene TRBJ2-1, with D perhaps matching TRBD2 (5 bases). Sequencing was carried out using peripheral blood. CDR3 nucleotides: TGTGCCAGCATAGAGGGCGTAGGGTTCTTC. Residues: CASIEGVGFF.